These 20 T cell receptor beta chains were sequenced from one sample in a study of cytomegalovirus exposure and HLA in healthy donors. Only in-frame clones appear in the TCRdb table, and some are missing; sequencing was by immunoSEQ multiplex PCR. The sample holds a few hundred thousand clones, over 80% seen once. Specimen: PBMCs. The receptors were gathered from a woman in her thirties in good health and CMV-seropositive.

This chain links TRBV6-1 with TRBJ1-5, with D hard to call. The germline V gene encodes CDR1 MNHNS and CDR2 SASEGT. Trimming left V 2 bases short and J 5 bases short, with 16 bases between. The CDR3 length is 16 residues. The DNA of the CDR3 is TGTGCCAGCAGTGAATTTGGGTTCCGGGGTGATCAGCCCCAGCATTTT. As protein: CASSEFGFRGDQPQHF.

The chain joins TRBV6-5 to TRBJ2-1; 10 positions match TRBD1. This CDR3 has 14 residues. The trim removed 2 bases at V and 8 bases at J, leaving 3 bases unmatched. Germline CDR1 is MNHEY and CDR2 is SVGAGI. CDR3 DNA sequence: TGTGCCAGCAGTTACCGGGACAGGGGAGATGAGCAGTTCTTC. Translation gives CASSYRDRGDEQFF.

The rearrangement joins TRBV29-1 to TRBJ2-7; 12 bases line up with TRBD2. The CDR3 runs to 16 residues. Germline V gene data show CDR1 as SQVTM and CDR2 as ANQGSEA. The V and J ends lost 0 bases and 2 bases, in that order; junction bases with no gene match: 5. The CDR3 sequence is CSVEDQLAGGPYEQYF. The CDR3 bases are TGCAGCGTTGAAGATCAACTAGCGGGAGGCCCCTACGAGCAGTACTTC.

V is TRBV6-5 and J is TRBJ2-7; 11 bases are a match to TRBD2. Germline V gives CDR1 MNHEY, CDR2 SVGAGI. CDR3 length equals 16 residues. Losses at the gene ends were 1 base for V and 1 base for J; bases not matched to a gene: 3. This CDR3 is CASSYLVAGGSYEQYF. The CDR3 DNA reads TGTGCCAGCAGTTACTTAGTAGCGGGAGGGTCCTACGAGCAGTACTTC.

The chain combines TRBV2 with TRBJ2-1, with TRBD2 as a possible D gene (6 bases). Trimming took 11 bases from V and 3 from J, leaving 20 bases between them. CDR3 length: 15 residues. The germline gives CDR1 SNHLY, CDR2 FYNNEI. CDR3 DNA: TGTGCCGGGAAGAAAGAGACTAGTTACTACAATGAGCAGTTCTTC. Protein sequence: CAGKKETSYYNEQFF.

On this clone itself: Other DNA sequences in this sample translate to the same CDR3. The genes are TRBV30 and TRBJ1-5; D not resolved. Germline loops: CDR1 GTSNPN, CDR2 SVGIG (reference sequence). Trimming removed 0 bases at V and 4 bases at J, with 7 bases between. The CDR3 loop spans 13 amino acids. CDR3 protein: CAWSVRGNQPQHF. CDR3 in DNA: TGTGCCTGGAGTGTACGCGGAAATCAGCCCCAGCATTTT.

The chain carries TRBV29-1 and TRBJ2-7; TRBD1 aligns across 9 bases. In germline, CDR1 is SQVTM, CDR2 ANQGSEA. The V and J ends lost 5 bases and 3 bases, in that order; junction bases with no gene match: 5. The CDR3 consists of 13 residues. The CDR3 DNA follows: TGCAGCGTTAACCAGGGACAGGGCTACGAGCAGTACTTC. Translation: CSVNQGQGYEQYF.

The genes are TRBV9 and TRBJ1-1, with D unclear. Germline V gene sequence: CDR1 SGDLS, CDR2 YYNGEE. Trimming cost V 4 bases and J 3 bases, with 16 bases left between them. The CDR3 contains 15 residues. CDR3 amino acids: CASSPSEFSYTEAFF. CDR3 nucleotides: TGTGCCAGCAGCCCTAGTGAGTTCAGTTACACTGAAGCTTTCTTT.

This chain uses TRBV6-1 with TRBJ1-2; 7 positions agree with TRBD1. Germline CDR1 and CDR2: MNHNS and SASEGT. CDR3 length equals 13 residues. V shed 8 bases, J shed 4 bases, and the junction held 7 bases outside the gene matches. The CDR3 region is CASCDRVLYGYTF. The CDR3 nucleotides read TGTGCCAGCTGCGACAGGGTACTCTATGGCTACACCTTC.

The rearrangement links TRBV11-3 to TRBJ1-2; 7 bases line up with TRBD1. This CDR3 spans 15 amino acids. The germline V gene encodes CDR1 SGHNT and CDR2 YENEEA. With 5 bases clipped from V and 2 bases from J, the junction kept 8 bases outside the gene matches. CDR3 in amino acids: CASSQGVRGNYGYTF. As DNA, the CDR3 is TGTGCCAGCAGCCAAGGGGTCAGGGGGAACTATGGCTACACCTTC.

The chain is built from TRBV5-1 and TRBJ2-2; TRBD1 aligns across 8 bases. CDR3 length equals 14 residues. Germline CDR1 SGHRS, CDR2 YFSETQ. V dropped 8 bases and J dropped 7; count of bases not matched to a gene: 10. CDR3 region: CASTIQGADGELFF. The CDR3 DNA reads as TGCGCCAGTACTATCCAGGGGGCAGACGGGGAGCTGTTTTTT.

This rearrangement joins TRBV5-1 to TRBJ2-2; D may be TRBD2 (5 bases). V lost 6 bases and J lost 3, with 15 bases in between. CDR1 and CDR2 from the germline V gene are SGHRS and YFSETQ. The CDR3 runs 15 residues. The CDR3 bases are TGCGCCAGCAATCGTGGACTCACGGACACCGGGGAGCTGTTTTTT. Protein product: CASNRGLTDTGELFF.

The chain joins TRBV27 to TRBJ1-2, with TRBD1 matching 7 bases. The CDR3 loop spans 15 amino acids. CDR1 is MNHEY and CDR2 is SMNVEV in the germline V gene (reference sequence). V lost 5 bases, J lost 4 bases, and 10 bases stayed unmatched. CDR3 sequence reads: CASSPGQPAIYGYTF. The CDR3 DNA reads as TGTGCCAGCAGTCCGGGACAGCCTGCTATCTATGGCTACACCTTC.

CDR3 sequence reads: CASSPQLENSYEQYF. CDR3 in DNA: TGTGCCAGTAGTCCCCAACTAGAAAACTCCTACGAGCAGTACTTC. J is TRBJ2-7 and V is TRBV19, with D possibly TRBD2 on 5 matching bases. V gave up 5 bases and J gave up 0 bases, with 14 bases separating them. This CDR3 is built from 15 residues. Germline V gene data show CDR1 as LNHDA and CDR2 as SQIVND (reference sequence).

A remark on this clone: One end of the junction varies from germline; a read error may be responsible. This chain links TRBV6-5 with TRBJ1-3; unclear D gene. The CDR3 runs to 15 residues. The germline V gene has CDR1 MNHEY and CDR2 SVGAGI. This CDR3 is CASTYSWEGGNTIYF. The CDR3 bases are TGTGCCAGCACTTACTCGTGGGAAGGTGGAAACACCATATATTTT.

This chain joins TRBV28 and TRBJ2-7, with 8 positions matching TRBD2. The CDR3 sequence is 14 residues long. Per germline, CDR1 MDHEN and CDR2 SYDVKM. Trimming cost V 3 bases and J 5 bases; bases outside gene matches: 6. The CDR3 coding sequence is TGTGCCAGCAGTTTGGGGGGGACTAGTGACGAGCAGTACTTC. Encoded protein: CASSLGGTSDEQYF. Together with reference TRBV28 and TRBJ2-7, the CDR3 gives the full variable domain: DVKVTQSSRYLVKRTGEKVFLECVQDMDHENMFWYRQDPGLGLRLIYFSYDVKMKEKGDIPEGYSVSREKKERFSLILESASTNQTSMYLCASSLGGTSDEQYFGPGTRLTVT.

The chain carries TRBV7-2 and TRBJ1-2, with D uncertain. V lost 8 bases to trimming and J lost 4 bases, with 8 bases between them. This CDR3 has 11 amino acids. The germline V gene has CDR1 SGHTA and CDR2 FQGNSA. The DNA of the CDR3 is TGTGCCAGCCGAGGACCCTATGGCTACACCTTC. This translates into CASRGPYGYTF. Filled out from reference TRBV7-2 and TRBJ1-2, the complete variable domain reads GAGVSQSPSNKVTEKGKDVELRCDPISGHTALYWYRQSLGQGLEFLIYFQGNSAPDKSGLPSDRFSAERTGGSVSTLTIQRTQQEDSAVYLCASRGPYGYTFGSGTRLTVV.

The chain is built from TRBV27 and TRBJ1-2; D gene unclear. V shed 3 bases and J shed 0 bases, with 11 bases lying between them. The CDR3 has 15 amino acids. The germline gives CDR1 MNHEY, CDR2 SMNVEV (reference sequence). CDR3 amino acids: CASSFVAAANYGYTF. The CDR3 DNA reads as TGTGCCAGCAGTTTCGTGGCAGCCGCTAACTATGGCTACACCTTC.

The CDR3 protein is CSVVRGSYNEQFF. CDR3 DNA sequence: TGCAGCGTTGTACGCGGGAGTTACAATGAGCAGTTCTTC. The rearrangement links TRBV29-1 to TRBJ2-1, with 7 positions matching TRBD2. The V gene's germline CDR1 is SQVTM and CDR2 ANQGSEA. This CDR3 comprises 13 residues. Trimming cost V 4 bases and J 4 bases; bases outside gene matches: 4.

The chain is built from TRBV6-5 and TRBJ1-1; D unresolved. V lost 0 bases and J lost 3, with 8 bases in between. The V gene's germline CDR1 is MNHEY and CDR2 SVGAGI. The CDR3 is 14 amino acids. CDR3 nucleotides: TGTGCCAGCAGTTACTCGAGAAGAGACACTGAAGCTTTCTTT. This encodes CASSYSRRDTEAFF.